Detailed here is one T cell receptor (beta chain). There is no known antigen for this receptor. No base-level quality is on record; no much larger clone is a single base apart. TCRbeta CDR3 sequencing was performed on sorted unstimulated T cells and on proliferating T cells recovered from mixed lymphocyte reactions. Fresh whole blood from approximately ten HLA-typed healthy donors was used to isolate PBMCs. The data belong to a study of siplizumab effects on memory and regulatory T cells (dated by TCRdb to about 2019). The study in broad terms: The effect of the anti-CD2 antibody siplizumab on alloreactive T-cell subsets was examined in allogeneic mixed lymphocyte reactions constructed from human PBMCs.

The paper as a whole reports these results and caveats: The cumulative frequency of alloreactive sequences that could be traced back to unstimulated CD4+ memory T cells was significantly reduced by siplizumab. Unstimulated naive T cells appeared to be more diverse than memory T cells, and naive cells seemed to make a substantial contribution to the alloresponse. Because sequences at frequencies below about 10^-5 were poorly captured, only a minor fraction of alloreactive clones could be mapped back to unstimulated subsets. In reactions with siplizumab, an average of approximately 69% of mappable alloreactive CD4+ clones were Treg-derived, compared with 25% to 30% in control reactions. No functional confirmation was obtained for the suppressive function of proliferating Tregs from siplizumab cultures. About 80-96% of proliferating CD4+ or CD8+ clones could not be given a naive or memory phenotype.

Library preparation used the immunoSEQ multiplex PCR assay. The deep sequencing platform assayed about 10^5 TCR templates per sample. Genomic DNA extracted from sorted T cells was used for TCRbeta CDR3 sequencing. The source study handled its data this way. The R programming language was used for the clonal analysis of the TCRbeta CDR3 data. Comparing unstimulated samples against CFSE-low samples taken after the reaction was how alloreactive CD4+ and CD8+ clones were defined. Regulatory or non-regulatory origin of alloreactive CD4+ clones was assigned by matching sequences to the sorted unstimulated Treg and non-Treg repertoires. TCRdb stores this immuneACCESS table with in-frame sequences only. Part of the clones is absent; in the studies checked, under half of the shortfall reflects unresolved V genes, and no reason is known for the rest. V and J calls plus clone size are reproduced from that table; the DNA served to infer D and trimming. Present in this sample are more than 85,000 clones, roughly 92% of which were seen just once. The leading ten clones occupy about 1.1% of the sample.

Sequenced: CD4+ T cells sorted from blood. The clonotype comes from a human donor in good health.

The DNA reads as follows: TGTGCCAGCAGCCTGACACAGGACCGGACTGAAGCTTTCTTT. It codes for CASSLTQDRTEAFF. The chain is assembled from TRBV7-8 and TRBJ1-1; the D segment could be TRBD1, given 5 matching bases. Trimming at the junction amounts to 5 bases on V and 5 bases on J, and the germline ends lie 15 bases apart. CDR1 and CDR2 were assigned from the germline V gene as SGHVS and FQNEAQ. The CDR3 measures 14 amino acids from cysteine to phenylalanine. The DNA shown is the 42-base CDR3, in frame from base 1. Where the CDR3 stops, the reference TRBV7-8 and TRBJ1-1 genes take over; the full variable domain is GAGVSQSPRYKVAKRGQDVALRCDPISGHVSLFWYQQALGQGPEFLTYFQNEAQLDKSGLPSDRFFAERPEGSVSTLKIQRTQQEDSAVYLCASSLTQDRTEAFFGQGTRLTVV.